The source of this TCR beta chain is a study of PD-L1 blockade in urothelial cancer. Study-level information: Patients had been given 0 to 3 earlier chemotherapy regimens.

Time point indicated: pretreatment peripheral blood. Generated by immunoSEQ multiplex PCR, the TCRdb table keeps only in-frame clones and is missing some. This table has tens of thousands of clones, 65% to 85% appearing once. Germline CDR1 is GTSNPN and CDR2 is SVGIG (reference sequence). J gave up 8 bases and V 2 bases, and 4 bases lay outside the gene matches. The CDR3 runs 12 residues. The genes are TRBV30 and TRBJ1-1; 8 nucleotides align to TRBD1. The clonotype originates from a woman in her sixties or seventies with urothelial cancer. The specimen comprised PBMCs, sampled around atezolizumab (anti-PD-L1) treatment. The CDR3 here is CAWSPTGAEAFF. For the CDR3, the DNA is TGTGCCTGGAGTCCGACAGGGGCGGAAGCTTTCTTT.